This T cell receptor (beta chain) was obtained from a study of siplizumab effects on memory and regulatory T cells. Notes on the study in general: Some alloreactive sequences were traceable to unstimulated CD4+ memory cells, and siplizumab significantly reduced them. The naive T cell population seemed more diverse than memory cells and seemed a major contributor to the alloresponse. It was never confirmed that proliferating Tregs from siplizumab cultures were suppressive.

A remark on this clone: Its target is unknown.

TCRdb's table, derived via immunoSEQ multiplex PCR, lists solely in-frame clones and lacks some. The sample lists approximately 52,000 clones, 95% to 97% occurring once. The clonotype originates from a human donor in good health. Specimen: naive CD4+ T cells sorted from blood.

The CDR3 region has the DNA TGTGCCAGCCGTAAATGGTCCGGGACAATGAACACTGAAGCTTTCTTT. It encodes CASRKWSGTMNTEAFF. The V gene is TRBV27, the J gene TRBJ1-1; TRBD1 might be the D (6 bases). Trimming pared 8 bases from V and 0 bases from J, leaving 19 bases between. This CDR3 spans 16 amino acids. Germline CDR1 MNHEY, CDR2 SMNVEV (reference sequence).